This TCR beta chain emerged from a study of blood T cells in healthy people across ages. Study-wide results and limits: Diversity estimates from one million T cells were considered underestimates.

Together with a sample-barcoded 5' primer, a J-beta primer mix was included in a second PCR lasting roughly 6 to 12 cycles. Each CDR3 protein gets one entry after TCRdb re-called the 5' RACE reads with MiXCR. The sample records 700,000 to 900,000 distinct CDR3 sequences, roughly 24% being singletons. V shed 5 bases and J 5 bases; nucleotides not matched to a gene: 5. Germline V gives CDR1 DFQATT, CDR2 SNEGSKA (reference sequence). CDR3 length: 13 amino acids. On this clonotype: What it binds is unknown.

Another study also made use of these data, one on T cells of mothers and their children. As that study records: Reads obtained per mother exceeded 10 million TCR beta CDR3 reads, with roughly 3.1 million obtained per child.

V is TRBV20-1 and J is TRBJ2-7; TRBD1 agrees at 11 bases. The clonotype originates from a boy younger than 18 in good health. Sequencing used blood. CDR3 sequence: CSAPGQGAHEQYF. The CDR3 coding sequence is TGCAGTGCTCCCGGACAGGGGGCCCACGAGCAGTACTTC.